The clone carrying this T cell receptor beta chain was seen just once. The age range of participants was about 18 to 100 years, with residence in about 25 US areas. Participants had their cohort set by participant-reported clinical history. What the recovered Cohort 3 donors had was two negative PCRs, clearance, or symptom resolution. The data were taken from a study of blood T cell repertoires in COVID-19. Per the original methods: Estimation of nucleated cell counts relied on the amplification of reference gene primers. Sequencing was performed with immunoSEQ multiplex PCR; in TCRdb, only in-frame clones are kept and a portion is missing. The DNA gave D and trimming, while V, J and clone size come from that table. The sample has under 350,000 clones; approximately 91% are singletons. The germline CDR1 and CDR2 sequences are SGHTA and FQGNSA. The CDR3 extends over 14 amino acids. Losses at the gene ends were 1 base for V and 4 bases for J; bases not matched to a gene: 2.

Specimen: PBMCs or T cells enriched from blood (not recorded which). The J gene is TRBJ2-5, the V gene TRBV7-2, with 8 bases lining up with TRBD2. This TCR derives from a woman aged 35 to 49 who had recovered from COVID-19. Here the CDR3 DNA reads TGTGCCAGCAGCTTAGGGACTAGCATAGAGACCCAGTACTTC. Its protein product is CASSLGTSIETQYF.